Listed below are T cell receptor beta chains from one sample, sequenced in a study of patients and donors after allogeneic stem cell transplantation. TCRdb re-derived calls from the RT-PCR reads in MiXCR, one entry per CDR3 protein. In the table there are roughly 940,000 distinct CDR3 sequences, roughly 18% of which are singletons. Source material: blood, either unsorted or a sorted T cell fraction (not recorded which). The receptor source for this set is a human donor who was either an allogeneic HSCT recipient or a stem cell or donor lymphocyte infusion donor (not recorded which). It is not recorded whose cells these are; they may come from a transplant donor. Each CDR3 is given with its conserved first and last residue. The D gene is left open where the match is weak. Expanded clones get a size class; other rows say once, few or many, or leave the size out.

>.|TRBV18|16|TRBJ2-7|TRBD1
TGTGCCAGCTCAGCTACGCAACAGGGGTCGCTCCACGAGCAGTACTTC
CASSATQQGSLHEQYF
>.|TRBV7-2|16|TRBJ2-7|.
TGTGCCAGCAGCTCGAGTGGGCTTCCGAGCTCCTACGAGCAGTACTTC
CASSSSGLPSSYEQYF
>.|TRBV5-6|13|TRBJ2-3|TRBD2
TGTGCCACTAGCGGTTCGGGGACAGATACGCAGTATTTT
CATSGSGTDTQYF
>.|TRBV6-1|14|TRBJ2-2|.
TGTGCCAGCAGCCTAATACAGGGTCCCGGGGAGCTGTTTTTT
CASSLIQGPGELFF
>few|TRBV7-3|13|TRBJ2-4|.
TGTGCCAGCAGCTTAGTCAGACAGACATCTAGGTACTTC
CASSLVRQTSRYF
>few|TRBV24-1|12|TRBJ2-3|.
TGTGCCACCAGTGATTTGTCCGATACGCAGTATTTT
CATSDLSDTQYF
>.|TRBV12-3/TRBV12-4|14|TRBJ1-1|.
TGTGCCAGCAGACTACAGGGAGGAGCGACTGAAGCTTTCTTT
CASRLQGGATEAFF
>few|TRBV6-2/TRBV6-3|14|TRBJ2-2|.
TGTGCCACCCATAAGCTGGGGCAAGGCGGGGAGCTGTTTTTT
CATHKLGQGGELFF
>.|TRBV18|15|TRBJ2-7|.
TGTGCCAGCTCACCACAAACAGGGTCAAATGGGGAGCAGTACTTC
CASSPQTGSNGEQYF
>.|TRBV4-1|14|TRBJ2-1|.
TGCGCCAGCAGCCAAGAAGTCTCGGGACGAGAGCAGTTCTTC
CASSQEVSGREQFF
>.|TRBV24-1|15|TRBJ2-1|TRBD1
TGTGCCACCAGTGACCCCGGGACAGGGTACAATGAGCAGTTCTTC
CATSDPGTGYNEQFF
>.|TRBV7-6|17|TRBJ2-2|TRBD2
TGTGCCAGCAGCTGGGGACTAGCGGGAATCAACACCGGGGAGCTGTTTTTT
CASSWGLAGINTGELFF
>few|TRBV18|16|TRBJ2-2|TRBD2
TGTGCCAGCTCACCACCTTTTGGCGGGAGTACTCAGGAGCTGTTTTTT
CASSPPFGGSTQELFF
>.|TRBV12-3/TRBV12-4|15|TRBJ1-4|.
TGTGCCAGCAGTTTGGGGGGGAAAGGTAATGAAAAACTGTTTTTT
CASSLGGKGNEKLFF
>few|TRBV6-1|13|TRBJ1-6|.
TGTGCCAGCAGTAGGGGACACTTACACCCCCTCCACTTT
CASSRGHLHPLHF
>.|TRBV10-3|15|TRBJ1-1|.
TGTGCCATCACCGCCTCGGGACACCCGAACACTGAAGCTTTCTTT
CAITASGHPNTEAFF
>.|TRBV5-1|18|TRBJ2-3|.
TGCGCCAGCAGCGGCGGTCCAGGGTCGGCTCCAGACACAGATACGCAGTATTTT
CASSGGPGSAPDTDTQYF
>few|TRBV2|16|TRBJ1-5|.
TGTGCCAGCAGGAAACTCAGTACTTATAGCAATCAGCCCCAGCATTTT
CASRKLSTYSNQPQHF
>.|TRBV21-1|17|TRBJ2-5|.
TGTGCCAGCAGCACGCCCTCGTTTAGCGGGAGGAAAGAGACCCAGTACTTC
CASSTPSFSGRKETQYF
>many|TRBV4-1|12|TRBJ2-1|.
TGCGCCAGCAGCCAAGAAAACGATGAGCAGTTCTTC
CASSQENDEQFF
>many|TRBV4-2|18|TRBJ2-1|TRBD2
TGTGCCAGCAGCCAGGGCGGACTAGCGGGGGGGTTATACAATGAGCAGTTCTTC
CASSQGGLAGGLYNEQFF
>once|TRBV20-1|15|TRBJ1-5|.
TGCAGTGCTAGAGGAGGGGGAGGAGTAGGTCAGCCCCAGCATTTT
CSARGGGGVGQPQHF
>few|TRBV30|15|TRBJ1-5|TRBD1
TGTGCCTGGAGTCCCGGACAGGGGGTCAATCAGCCCCAGCATTTT
CAWSPGQGVNQPQHF
>.|TRBV6-1|16|TRBJ2-1|.
TGTGCCAGCACCACTGGGACTCGGAGCTCCTACAATGAGCAGTTCTTC
CASTTGTRSSYNEQFF
>few|TRBV4-2|17|TRBJ2-6|.
TGTGCCAGCAGCCCATCGACAGCTATCTCTGGGGCCAACGTCCTGACTTTC
CASSPSTAISGANVLTF
>few|TRBV6-1|16|TRBJ2-1|TRBD2
TGTGCCAGCAGTAGTGAGCGGGGGAGGACCTACAATGAGCAGTTCTTC
CASSSERGRTYNEQFF
>.|TRBV7-2|16|TRBJ2-5|TRBD2
TGTGCCAGCAGCTTAGTGGGACTAGCGGGACAAGAGACCCAGTACTTC
CASSLVGLAGQETQYF
>few|TRBV7-8|15|TRBJ2-1|.
TGTGCCAGCAGCTCTCTCGGCACAACCTACAATGAGCAGTTCTTC
CASSSLGTTYNEQFF
>.|TRBV3-1|14|TRBJ1-1|TRBD1
TGTGCCAGCAGCCAAGGAGGGGGCTCGGTTGAAGCTTTCTTT
CASSQGGGSVEAFF
>few|TRBV12-3/TRBV12-4|14|TRBJ2-1|TRBD1
TGTGCCAGCAGACATAGGGACAGGGACCATGAGCAGTTCTTC
CASRHRDRDHEQFF